Following are 6 T cell receptor beta chains from one sample sequenced in a study of siplizumab effects on memory and regulatory T cells. Sequenced by immunoSEQ multiplex PCR; TCRdb stores in-frame clones only, minus some. The table has roughly 100,000 clones, around 93% seen once. Sequencing was carried out using CD4+ T cells sorted from blood. The receptors were gathered from a human donor in good health.

The chain couples TRBV11-2 to TRBJ2-1; 7 bases map to TRBD2. With V trimmed by 4 bases and J by 9 bases, 15 bases remained unmatched. The CDR3 has 16 amino acids. CDR1 is SGHAT, CDR2 FQNNGV, per germline. CDR3 sequence (DNA): TGTGCCAGCAGCTATGAAGTGTCGGGGCGGGGGAGTGAGCAGTTCTTC. Its protein product is CASSYEVSGRGSEQFF.

The genes are TRBV4-1 and TRBJ1-3, with D possibly being TRBD1 (6 bases). This CDR3 is built from 15 residues. Trimming cost V 5 bases and J 0 bases, with 11 bases left between them. Germline assignment: CDR1 MGHRA and CDR2 YSYEKL. Here the CDR3 DNA reads TGCGCCAGCAGCTTTGCAGGGGCCTCTGGAAACACCATATATTTT. It codes for CASSFAGASGNTIYF.

In this sample, this clone turned up once. The rearrangement links TRBV18 to TRBJ1-1; the D is unclear. V lost 4 bases, J lost 1 base, and 7 bases lay in between. The CDR3 totals 13 residues. CDR1 KGHSH and CDR2 LQKENI come from the germline V gene. CDR3 sequence: CASSQKGNTEAFF. Here the CDR3 DNA reads TGTGCCAGCTCACAGAAGGGGAACACTGAAGCTTTCTTT.

V gene TRBV27 combines with J gene TRBJ2-3, with D tentatively TRBD2 (6 bases). Trimming left V 0 bases short and J 4 bases short, with 11 bases between. CDR1 MNHEY and CDR2 SMNVEV come from the germline V gene (reference sequence). The CDR3 has 15 amino acids. The CDR3 spells CASSLSASVADTQYF. The CDR3 bases are TGTGCCAGCAGTTTATCGGCTAGCGTGGCAGATACGCAGTATTTT.

The CDR3 loop reads CASSFFALETQYF. CDR3 coding DNA: TGTGCCAGCAGCTTTTTCGCGCTGGAGACCCAGTACTTC. This chain connects TRBV5-4 to TRBJ2-5; D call uncertain. From germline, CDR1 is SGHNT and CDR2 YYREEE (reference sequence). This CDR3 is built from 13 residues. Trimming removed 2 bases at V and 5 bases at J, with 10 bases between. Full variable domain (missing parts from reference TRBV5-4 and TRBJ2-5): ETGVTQSPTHLIKTRGQQVTLRCSSQSGHNTVSWYQQALGQGPQFIFQYYREEENGRGNFPPRFSGLQFPNYSSELNVNALELDDSALYLCASSFFALETQYFGPGTRLLVL.

The rearrangement links TRBV12-5 to TRBJ2-1; 8 bases map to TRBD2. This CDR3 contains 16 residues. Losses at the gene ends were 5 bases for V and 2 bases for J; bases not matched to a gene: 8. Germline V CDR1 and CDR2: LGHNT, FRNRAP. The CDR3: CASGPSSGITYNEQFF. The DNA for the CDR3 is TGTGCTAGTGGTCCCAGTAGCGGGATCACCTACAATGAGCAGTTCTTC.